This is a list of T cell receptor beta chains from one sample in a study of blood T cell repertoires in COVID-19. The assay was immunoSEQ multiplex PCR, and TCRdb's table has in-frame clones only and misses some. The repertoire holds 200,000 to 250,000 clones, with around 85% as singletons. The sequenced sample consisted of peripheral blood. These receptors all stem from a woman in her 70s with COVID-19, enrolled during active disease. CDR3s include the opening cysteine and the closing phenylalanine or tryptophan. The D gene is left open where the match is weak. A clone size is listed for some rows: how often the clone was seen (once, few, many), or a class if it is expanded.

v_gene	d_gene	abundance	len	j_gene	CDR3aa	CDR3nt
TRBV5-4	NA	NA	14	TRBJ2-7	CASSTPLEGLEQYF	TGTGCCAGCAGCACCCCGCTGGAGGGCCTCGAGCAGTACTTC
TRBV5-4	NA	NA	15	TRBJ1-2	CASSLELSANYGYTF	TGTGCCAGCAGCTTGGAATTGTCTGCTAACTATGGCTACACCTTC
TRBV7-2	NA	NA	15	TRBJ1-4	CASSLGGRTNEKLFF	TGTGCCAGCAGCTTGGGGGGGCGGACTAATGAAAAACTGTTTTTT
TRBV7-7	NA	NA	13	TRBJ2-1	CASSPNAGNEQFF	TGTGCTAGCAGCCCCAACGCGGGGAATGAGCAGTTCTTC
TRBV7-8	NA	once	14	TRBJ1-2	CASSLGEANYGYTF	TGTGCCAGCAGCTTAGGAGAGGCTAACTATGGCTACACCTTC
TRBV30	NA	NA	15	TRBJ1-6	CACPTAGRGNSPLHF	TGTGCCTGCCCAACCGCAGGGAGGGGGAATTCACCCCTCCACTTT
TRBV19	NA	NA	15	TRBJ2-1	CASSILRVPYNEQFF	TGTGCCAGTAGTATATTGCGGGTACCCTACAATGAGCAGTTCTTC
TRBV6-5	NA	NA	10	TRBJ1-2	CASWEYGYTF	TGTGCCAGCTGGGAGTATGGCTACACCTTC
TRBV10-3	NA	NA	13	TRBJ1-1	CAIGRRRDTEAFF	TGTGCCATCGGGAGGAGGCGGGACACTGAAGCTTTCTTT
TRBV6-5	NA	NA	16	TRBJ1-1	CASSYSGGARNTEAFF	TGTGCCAGCAGTTACTCGGGAGGGGCCAGGAACACTGAAGCTTTCTTT
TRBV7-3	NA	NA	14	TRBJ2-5	CASSQGGAQETQYF	TGTGCCAGCAGCCAAGGGGGGGCACAAGAGACCCAGTACTTC
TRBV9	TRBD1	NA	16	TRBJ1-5	CASSPGAGGSGQPQHF	TGTGCCAGCAGCCCCGGGGCAGGGGGCTCGGGTCAGCCCCAGCATTTT
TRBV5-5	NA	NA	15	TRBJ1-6	CASSGTFYDSSPLHF	TGTGCCAGCAGCGGGACTTTTTACGATAGTTCACCCCTCCACTTT
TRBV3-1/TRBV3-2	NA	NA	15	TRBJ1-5	CASSQSLGQYQPQHF	TGTGCCAGCAGCCAGTCTTTGGGACAATATCAGCCCCAGCATTTT
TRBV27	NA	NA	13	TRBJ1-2	CASSLGRAEVGTF	TGTGCCAGCAGTTTAGGGCGGGCAGAGGTAGGAACCTTC
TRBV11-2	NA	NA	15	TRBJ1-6	CASSLGPPGNSPLHF	TGTGCCAGCAGCTTAGGCCCTCCAGGGAATTCACCCCTCCACTTT
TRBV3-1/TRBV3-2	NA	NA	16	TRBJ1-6	CASSQLPPGSNSPLHF	TGTGCCAGCAGCCAACTTCCTCCGGGGTCTAATTCACCCCTCCACTTT
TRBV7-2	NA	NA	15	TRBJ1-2	CASSSGQARNYGYTF	TGTGCCAGCAGCTCGGGACAAGCTCGGAACTATGGCTACACCTTC
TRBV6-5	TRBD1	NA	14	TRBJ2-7	CASSSQGRFYEQYF	TGTGCCAGCAGTTCACAGGGGCGCTTTTACGAGCAGTACTTC
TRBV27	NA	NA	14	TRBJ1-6	CASSFRTGNSPLHF	TGTGCCAGCAGTTTCCGAACAGGCAATTCACCCCTCCACTTT
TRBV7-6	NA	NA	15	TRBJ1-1	CASSALSTLNTEAFF	TGTGCCAGCAGCGCGCTTAGCACCCTGAACACTGAAGCTTTCTTT
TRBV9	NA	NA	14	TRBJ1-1	CASSVVSVFTEAFF	TGTGCCAGCAGCGTAGTATCCGTCTTCACTGAAGCTTTCTTT
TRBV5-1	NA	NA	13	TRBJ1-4	CASKNTGDEKLFF	TGCGCCAGTAAAAACACCGGAGATGAAAAACTGTTTTTT
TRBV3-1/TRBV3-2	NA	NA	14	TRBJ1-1	CASSHIQGSTEAFF	TGTGCCAGCAGCCATATACAGGGATCCACTGAAGCTTTCTTT
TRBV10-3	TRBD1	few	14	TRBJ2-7	CAINGQGRSYEQYF	TGTGCCATCAACGGACAGGGGAGATCCTACGAGCAGTACTTC
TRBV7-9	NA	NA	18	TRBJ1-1	CASSLGAGAIRRNTEAFF	TGTGCCAGCAGCTTAGGAGCTGGGGCCATAAGAAGGAACACTGAAGCTTTCTTT
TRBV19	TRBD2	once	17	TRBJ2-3	CASSIFSGGGSTDTQYF	TGTGCCAGTAGTATCTTTTCAGGCGGGGGAAGCACAGATACGCAGTATTTT
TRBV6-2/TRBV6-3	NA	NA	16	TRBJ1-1	CASSYRANGVKIEAFF	TGTGCCAGCAGTTATCGGGCAAACGGGGTTAAGATTGAAGCTTTCTTT
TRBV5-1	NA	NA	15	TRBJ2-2	CASSLDSQGTGELFF	TGCGCCAGCAGCTTGGACAGTCAGGGCACCGGGGAGCTGTTTTTT
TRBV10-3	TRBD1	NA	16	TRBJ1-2	CAISPDRGTFNYGYTF	TGTGCCATCAGCCCGGACAGGGGGACTTTTAACTATGGCTACACCTTC
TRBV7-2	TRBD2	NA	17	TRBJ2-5	CASSLAGSTSGEETQYF	TGTGCCAGCAGCTTAGCGGGGTCGACTAGCGGGGAAGAGACCCAGTACTTC
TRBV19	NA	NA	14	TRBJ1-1	CASSIAQGNTEAFF	TGTGCCAGTAGTATAGCACAGGGGAACACTGAAGCTTTCTTT
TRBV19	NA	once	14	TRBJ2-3	CASSMAALTDTQYF	TGTGCCAGTAGTATGGCGGCGCTCACAGATACGCAGTATTTT
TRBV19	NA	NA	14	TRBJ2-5	CASSLTGRPETQYF	TGTGCCAGTAGTTTAACAGGACGACCGGAGACCCAGTACTTC
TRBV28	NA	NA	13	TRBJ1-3	CASSPGVGNTIYF	TGTGCCAGCAGTCCAGGGGTAGGAAACACCATATATTTT
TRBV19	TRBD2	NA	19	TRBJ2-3	CASSPLTSGRASGTDTQYF	TGTGCCAGCAGTCCCTTGACTAGCGGGAGGGCCTCGGGCACAGATACGCAGTATTTT
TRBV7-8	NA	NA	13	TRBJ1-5	CASSLMADQPQHF	TGTGCCAGCAGCTTAATGGCAGATCAGCCCCAGCATTTT
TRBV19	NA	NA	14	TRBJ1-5	CASSPGAGNQPQHF	TGTGCCAGTAGCCCAGGGGCCGGCAATCAGCCCCAGCATTTT
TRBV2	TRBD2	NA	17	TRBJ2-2	CASSARGSGLNTGELFF	TGTGCCAGCAGCGCACGCGGGAGCGGCCTGAACACCGGGGAGCTGTTTTTT
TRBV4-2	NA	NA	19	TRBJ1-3	CASSQERKDTLFSGNTIYF	TGTGCCAGCAGCCAAGAAAGGAAGGACACATTATTCTCTGGAAACACCATATATTTT
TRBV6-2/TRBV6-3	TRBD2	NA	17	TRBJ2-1	CASSYSRGSGRADEQFF	TGTGCCAGCAGTTACTCTAGGGGGAGCGGGAGGGCCGATGAGCAGTTCTTC
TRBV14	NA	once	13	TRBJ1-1	CASSLNMNTEAFF	TGTGCCAGCAGCCTAAACATGAACACTGAAGCTTTCTTT
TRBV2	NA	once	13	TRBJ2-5	CASSGRSGETQYF	TGTGCCAGCAGTGGTCGGTCAGGGGAGACCCAGTACTTC
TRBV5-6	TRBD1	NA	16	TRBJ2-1	CASSTDRGGSYNEQFF	TGTGCCAGCAGCACGGACAGGGGAGGAAGCTACAATGAGCAGTTCTTC
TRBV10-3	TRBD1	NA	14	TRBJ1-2	CAIGTGDLNYGYTF	TGTGCCATCGGGACAGGGGATCTCAACTATGGCTACACCTTC
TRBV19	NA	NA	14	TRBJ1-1	CASSPHRANTEAFF	TGTGCCAGTAGTCCACACAGGGCTAACACTGAAGCTTTCTTT